These T cell receptor beta chains were read from a single sample in a study of blood T cell repertoires in COVID-19. The method was immunoSEQ multiplex PCR; TCRdb's version includes in-frame clones alone and lacks a portion of them. This table holds around 60,000 clones, about 82% found once. The sequencing sample was made of peripheral blood. These receptor sequences come from a man in his 70s with acute or convalescent COVID-19. CDR3s include the opening cysteine and the closing phenylalanine or tryptophan. The D gene is left open where the match is weak. Clone size is stated in some rows and not others, as once, few, many or a class when expanded.

cdr3_nt cdr3_aa clone_size v_call d_call j_call
TGTGCCAGCAGCTTGGGGGCAGGGGGCAATCAGCCCCAGCATTTT CASSLGAGGNQPQHF few TRBV5-6 . TRBJ1-5
TGTGCCAGCAGCGCAAACACCGGGACATGGGAAAAACTGTTTTTT CASSANTGTWEKLFF . TRBV9 . TRBJ1-4
TGTGCCAGCAGTCCACTGAAACGCGCCTACGAGCAGTACTTC CASSPLKRAYEQYF once TRBV28 . TRBJ2-7
TGTGCCAGCAGGATCAGGTCTGAAGCTTTCTTT CASRIRSEAFF few TRBV12-3/TRBV12-4 . TRBJ1-1
TGTGCCAGCAGCCAAGCTCTAGCGGGGAGACTCGAGCAGTTCTTC CASSQALAGRLEQFF . TRBV4-2 TRBD2 TRBJ2-1
TGTGCCAGCAGTCCTATGCGGGCGGATTCACCCCTCCACTTT CASSPMRADSPLHF few TRBV2 . TRBJ1-6
TGTGCCAGCAGCCACACTAGCGGGGAGGGCGGGGAGCTGTTTTTT CASSHTSGEGGELFF . TRBV3-1/TRBV3-2 TRBD2 TRBJ2-2
TGCGCCAGCAGCTCCGGACAGGGGTTGAATCAGCCCCAGCATTTT CASSSGQGLNQPQHF . TRBV5-1 TRBD1 TRBJ1-5
TGTGCCAGCAGCTTGTTGGCTACTAGCGGGGGGGCCTTTGGGCAGTTCTTC CASSLLATSGGAFGQFF . TRBV5-6 TRBD2 TRBJ2-1
TGTGCCACCAGCAGCTCGGGACTTAGCAATCAGCCCCAGCATTTT CATSSSGLSNQPQHF once TRBV15 . TRBJ1-5